What follows are 18 T cell receptor beta chains derived from one specimen sequenced in a study of cytomegalovirus exposure and HLA in healthy donors. PCR involved 60 Vbeta and 13 Jbeta primers. Here immunoSEQ multiplex PCR was the method, and the copy in TCRdb shows in-frame clones only, minus some. The sample has about 120,000 clones; roughly 77% are singletons. What was sequenced was PBMCs. These receptors came from a man over 45 in good health and CMV-seropositive.

The chain joins TRBV6-6 to TRBJ1-1, with 9 nucleotides matching TRBD1. The V gene end was trimmed by 6 bases and the J gene end by 4 bases; junction bases not matched to a gene: 6. Germline lookup yields CDR1 MNHNY and CDR2 SVGAGI (reference sequence). The CDR3 loop spans 14 amino acids. The CDR3 is CASSYRDRVTEAFF. The CDR3 DNA is TGTGCCAGCAGCTATAGGGACAGGGTCACTGAAGCTTTCTTT.

The chain uses TRBV13 and TRBJ1-1, with TRBD1 as a possible D gene (5 bases). The CDR3 consists of 12 residues. Looked up from germline, CDR1 is PRHDT and CDR2 is FYEKMQ (reference sequence). Between the trimmed V and J ends, which lost 1 base and 9 bases, there was a span of 9 bases. CDR3 coding DNA: TGTGCCAGCAGCTTAGCCAGGGCTAAAGCTTTCTTT. This gives the protein CASSLARAKAFF. Full variable domain (remainder filled in from reference TRBV13 and TRBJ1-1): AAGVIQSPRHLIKEKRETATLKCYPIPRHDTVYWYQQGPGQDPQFLISFYEKMQSDKGSIPDRFSAQQFSDYHSELNMSSLELGDSALYFCASSLARAKAFFGQGTRLTVV.

The chain uses TRBV4-2 and TRBJ1-2; D might be TRBD1 (6 bases). With 0 bases removed from V and 2 bases from J, the gap between germline ends came to 13 bases. This CDR3 comprises 16 residues. Germline V lookup: CDR1 LGHNA, CDR2 YNFKEQ. Here the CDR3 DNA reads TGTGCCAGCAGCCAAGAAGGGGGTGCCGTAAACTATGGCTACACCTTC. This codes for CASSQEGGAVNYGYTF.

The rearrangement uses TRBV12-2 and TRBJ2-1; TRBD2, the D gene given by the table, was not confirmed from the DNA. TRBV12-2 is a listed pseudogene. The CDR3 sequence is 19 residues long. CDR3 residues: CASRLSPVAGGGSYNEQFF. In DNA form, the CDR3 reads TGTGCAAGTCGCCTCTCTCCGGTAGCGGGGGGCGGTTCCTACAATGAGCAGTTCTTC.

V and J are TRBV7-2 and TRBJ1-1; no firm D call. CDR3 length: 11 amino acids. The germline V gene has CDR1 SGHTA and CDR2 FQGNSA. The V end was cut by 5 bases, the J end by 3 bases, with 4 bases between. CDR3 bases: TGTGCCAGCAGCCTCTACACTGAAGCTTTCTTT. Translating gives CASSLYTEAFF. The complete variable domain, with remaining parts taken from reference TRBV7-2 and TRBJ1-1, reads GAGVSQSPSNKVTEKGKDVELRCDPISGHTALYWYRQSLGQGLEFLIYFQGNSAPDKSGLPSDRFSAERTGGSVSTLTIQRTQQEDSAVYLCASSLYTEAFFGQGTRLTVV.

In this sample, this clone turned up a few times. The V and J genes are TRBV5-1 and TRBJ1-5, with a tentative D call TRBD1 (5 bases). V was cut by 4 bases and J by 7 bases, with 15 bases left in between. Germline CDR1 and CDR2: SGHRS and YFSETQ. The CDR3 contains 14 residues. Here the CDR3 DNA reads TGCGCCAGCAGCGATGGGACTGCCGGGCAGCCCCAGCATTTT. This sequence encodes CASSDGTAGQPQHF.

Only a few counts were recorded for this clone. The chain recombines TRBV21-1 with TRBJ2-7; the table's D gene call, TRBD1, was not cross checked with the DNA. TRBV21-1 is tagged as a pseudogene. The CDR3 has 12 amino acids. CDR3 amino acids: CASSANSPLGYF. CDR3 in DNA: TGTGCCAGCAGCGCGAACAGCCCTTTGGGGTACTTC.

This chain's CDR3 is CASRPPGTGVIIQYF. As DNA, the CDR3 is TGTGCCAGCAGACCACCCGGGACAGGGGTCATCATTCAGTACTTC. The genes are TRBV2 and TRBJ2-4, with 10 bases that match TRBD1. The CDR3 length is 15 residues. Germline lookup yields CDR1 SNHLY and CDR2 FYNNEI. With V trimmed by 6 bases and J by 9 bases, 11 bases remained unmatched.

The chain recombines TRBV5-6 with TRBJ2-2, with D perhaps matching TRBD1 (5 bases). Germline CDR1 is SGHDT and CDR2 is YYEEEE. The length of the CDR3 is 12 residues. Trimming removed 5 bases at V and 8 bases at J, with 10 bases between. The CDR3 nucleotides read TGTGCCAGCAGTTCCAGGGTGGGGGAGCTGTTTTTT. This codes for CASSSRVGELFF.

This clone occurred a few times. The chain recombines TRBV28 with TRBJ2-3, with 14 bases matching TRBD2. Trimming took 6 bases from V and 3 from J; bases not matched to a gene: 20. Germline V CDR1 and CDR2: MDHEN, SYDVKM. This CDR3 contains 21 residues. The chain's CDR3 is CASRHNLRRLAGGLETDTQYF. The CDR3 nucleotides are TGTGCCAGCAGACACAACCTCCGACGACTAGCGGGGGGGCTGGAGACAGATACGCAGTATTTT.

The CDR3 sequence is CVAGDLTDTQYF. CDR3 sequence (DNA): TGCGTCGCGGGGGATCTCACAGATACGCAGTATTTT. The chain employs TRBV29-1 and TRBJ2-3; the match to TRBD2 covers 7 bases. The germline gives CDR1 SQVTM, CDR2 ANQGSEA. The CDR3 extends over 12 amino acids.

The V gene is TRBV5-1, the J gene TRBJ2-2; 11 nucleotides line up with TRBD2. The length of the CDR3 is 17 residues. The germline V gene has CDR1 SGHRS and CDR2 YFSETQ. The junction had 14 bases not matched to a gene; V was cut back by 5 bases and J by 8 bases. This CDR3 reads CASSSTSGASQGGELFF. DNA of the CDR3: TGCGCCAGCAGTTCGACTAGCGGGGCGTCCCAGGGGGGGGAGCTGTTTTTT. Looking up the rest from reference TRBV5-1 and TRBJ2-2 gives the full variable domain: KAGVTQTPRYLIKTRGQQVTLSCSPISGHRSVSWYQQTPGQGLQFLFEYFSETQRNKGNFPGRFSGRQFSNSRSEMNVSTLELGDSALYLCASSSTSGASQGGELFFGEGSRLTVL.

This clone was counted between two and nine times. The rearrangement uses TRBV10-3 and TRBJ2-7, with TRBD2 matching 11 bases. The CDR3 is 15 residues long. Per the germline V gene, CDR1 is ENHRY and CDR2 is SYGVKD. Trimming took 2 bases from V and 6 from J; bases not matched to a gene: 6. This CDR3 is CAISEPGLAAGEQYF. DNA of the CDR3: TGTGCCATCAGTGAGCCGGGACTAGCGGCCGGCGAGCAGTACTTC.

This chain connects TRBV5-1 to TRBJ2-2, with 10 bases that match TRBD2. V trimming: 4 bases; J trimming: 6 bases; junction bases outside the gene matches: 6. Germline V CDR1 and CDR2: SGHRS, YFSETQ. The CDR3 totals 15 residues. Here the CDR3 DNA reads TGCGCCAGCAGCCTAAAAGCGGGAGGGGCCGGGGAGCTGTTTTTT. The encoded protein is CASSLKAGGAGELFF.

CDR3 in amino acids: CASSSHRLSGANVLTF. CDR3 DNA sequence: TGTGCCAGCAGTTCGCACAGGCTATCTGGGGCCAACGTCCTGACTTTC. The chain recombines TRBV6-5 with TRBJ2-6; possible D gene TRBD1, 5 bases. V lost 4 bases and J lost 1, with 11 bases in between. CDR1 and CDR2 (germline): MNHEY, SVGAGI. CDR3 length equals 16 residues.

This clone was found a few times. This rearrangement joins TRBV5-1 to TRBJ1-1; maybe TRBD1 (6 bases). This CDR3 contains 15 residues. V lost 2 bases, J lost 2 bases, and 13 bases lay in between. In germline, CDR1 is SGHRS, CDR2 YFSETQ. This chain's CDR3 is CASSFGAGVNTEAFF. CDR3 DNA: TGCGCCAGCAGCTTTGGGGCAGGGGTCAACACTGAAGCTTTCTTT. The variable domain in full, completed from reference TRBV5-1 and TRBJ1-1, reads KAGVTQTPRYLIKTRGQQVTLSCSPISGHRSVSWYQQTPGQGLQFLFEYFSETQRNKGNFPGRFSGRQFSNSRSEMNVSTLELGDSALYLCASSFGAGVNTEAFFGQGTRLTVV.

This chain connects TRBV5-5 to TRBJ2-7, with TRBD1 identical over 7 bases. The V segment lost 0 bases and the J segment 0 bases; nucleotides outside the gene matches: 0. The CDR3 spans 14 residues. CDR1 SGHKS and CDR2 YYEKEE come from the germline V gene (reference sequence). The CDR3 loop is CASSLGDSSYEQYF. The CDR3 DNA reads TGTGCCAGCAGCTTGGGGGACAGCTCCTACGAGCAGTACTTC. Full variable domain (outside the CDR3, taken from reference TRBV5-5 and TRBJ2-7): DAGVTQSPTHLIKTRGQQVTLRCSPISGHKSVSWYQQVLGQGPQFIFQYYEKEERGRGNFPDRFSARQFPNYSSELNVNALLLGDSALYLCASSLGDSSYEQYFGPGTRLTVT.

The V gene is TRBV2, the J gene TRBJ2-3; 14 nucleotides align to TRBD2. The V and J ends lost 5 bases and 1 base, in that order; junction bases with no gene match: 23. The CDR3 loop spans 23 amino acids. The germline gives CDR1 SNHLY, CDR2 FYNNEI. The CDR3 coding sequence is TGTGCCAGCAGTCCTCGACCGACAAGACTAGCGGGAGGGCCTGTGACTGGCACAGATACGCAGTATTTT. Translating it yields CASSPRPTRLAGGPVTGTDTQYF.